This record looks at one TCR beta chain sequence and its context. The data originate from a study of human thymus T cells. Only four of the eight donors provided an approximately 0.45-1 mL blood sample. Generated by immunoSEQ multiplex PCR, the TCRdb table keeps only in-frame clones and is missing some. The table includes 57,000 or so clones, approximately 93% detected once. Per the germline V gene, CDR1 is MNHNY and CDR2 is SVGAGI (reference sequence). This CDR3 spans 13 amino acids. J was trimmed by 4 bases and V by 5 bases; bases with no gene match: 3. The sequencing sample was made of blood. This TCR derives from a boy younger than two with a congenital heart defect but otherwise immunologically healthy. This chain uses TRBV6-6 with TRBJ1-2, with 8 nucleotides matching TRBD1. The CDR3 protein is CASSETGAYGYTF. The CDR3 DNA reads TGTGCCAGCAGTGAGACAGGGGCCTATGGCTACACCTTC.